This T cell receptor (beta chain) was captured in a study of T cells in localized non-small cell lung cancer. This clone appeared a few times. Its antigen remains unidentified. The repertoire was sequenced with immunoSEQ multiplex PCR; TCRdb's copy has only in-frame clones and lacks some. The table shows more than 10,000 clones, with 84% occurring only once. General observations from the study: T cell clonality was highest in uninvolved adjacent lung, above tumor. Among blood samples, higher T cell density accompanied longer overall survival.

Germline V gene data show CDR1 as SQVTM and CDR2 as ANQGSEA. V was trimmed by 4 bases and J by 8 bases, leaving 12 bases between them. CDR3 length: 12 residues. The chain couples TRBV29-1 to TRBJ2-1, with a weak D call TRBD2 (6 bases). This receptor was taken from a male donor at least 60 years old with stage I squamous cell lung carcinoma. Sample: peripheral blood, taken before any cancer treatment. As DNA, the CDR3 is TGCAGCGTTGGGGGGGTAGGCGATGAGCAGTTCTTC. The encoded protein is CSVGGVGDEQFF.